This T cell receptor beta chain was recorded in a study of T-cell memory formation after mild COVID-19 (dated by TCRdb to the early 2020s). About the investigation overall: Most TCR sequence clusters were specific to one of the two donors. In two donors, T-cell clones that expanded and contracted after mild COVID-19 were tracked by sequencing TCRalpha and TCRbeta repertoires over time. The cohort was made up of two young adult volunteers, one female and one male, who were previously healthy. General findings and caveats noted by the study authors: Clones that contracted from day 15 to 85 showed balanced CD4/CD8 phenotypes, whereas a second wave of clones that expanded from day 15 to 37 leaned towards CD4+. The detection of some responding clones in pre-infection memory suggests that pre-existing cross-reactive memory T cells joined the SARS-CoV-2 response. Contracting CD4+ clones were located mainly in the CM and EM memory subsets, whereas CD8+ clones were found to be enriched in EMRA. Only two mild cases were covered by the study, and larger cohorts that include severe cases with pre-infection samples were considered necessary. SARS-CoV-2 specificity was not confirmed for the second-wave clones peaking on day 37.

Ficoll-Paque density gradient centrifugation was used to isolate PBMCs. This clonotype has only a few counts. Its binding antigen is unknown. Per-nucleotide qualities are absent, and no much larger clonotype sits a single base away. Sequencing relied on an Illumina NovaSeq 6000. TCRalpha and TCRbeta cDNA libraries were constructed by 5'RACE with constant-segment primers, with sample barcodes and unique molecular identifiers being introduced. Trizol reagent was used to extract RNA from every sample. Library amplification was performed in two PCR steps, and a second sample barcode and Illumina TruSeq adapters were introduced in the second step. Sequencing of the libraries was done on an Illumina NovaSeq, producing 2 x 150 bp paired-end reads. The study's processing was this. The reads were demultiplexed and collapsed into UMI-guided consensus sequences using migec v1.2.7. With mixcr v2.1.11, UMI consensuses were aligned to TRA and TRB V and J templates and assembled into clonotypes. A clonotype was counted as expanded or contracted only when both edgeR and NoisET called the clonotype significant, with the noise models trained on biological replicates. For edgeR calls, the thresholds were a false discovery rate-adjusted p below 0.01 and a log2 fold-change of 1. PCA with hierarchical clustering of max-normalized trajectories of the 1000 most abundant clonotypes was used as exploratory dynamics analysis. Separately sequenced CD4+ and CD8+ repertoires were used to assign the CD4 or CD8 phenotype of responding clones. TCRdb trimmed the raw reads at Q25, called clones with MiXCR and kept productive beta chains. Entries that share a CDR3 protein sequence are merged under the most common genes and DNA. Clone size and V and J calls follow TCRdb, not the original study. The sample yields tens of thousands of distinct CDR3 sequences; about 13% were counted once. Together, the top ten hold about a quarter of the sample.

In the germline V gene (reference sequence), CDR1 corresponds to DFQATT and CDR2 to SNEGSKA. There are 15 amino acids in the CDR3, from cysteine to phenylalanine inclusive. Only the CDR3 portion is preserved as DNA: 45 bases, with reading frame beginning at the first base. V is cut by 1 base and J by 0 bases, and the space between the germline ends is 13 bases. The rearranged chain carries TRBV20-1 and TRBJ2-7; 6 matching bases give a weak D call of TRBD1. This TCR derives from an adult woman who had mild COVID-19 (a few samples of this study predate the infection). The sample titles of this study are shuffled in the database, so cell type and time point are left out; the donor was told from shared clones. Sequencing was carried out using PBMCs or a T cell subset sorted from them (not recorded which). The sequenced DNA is TGCAGTGCTAGAGCCTATACAGGGACCTCCTACGAGCAGTACTTC. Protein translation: CSARAYTGTSYEQYF.